The present T cell receptor beta chain was sequenced within a study of CD8+CD57+ T cells in acquired aplastic anemia. Turning to the study itself: The study obtained an average of about 3.4 ug of DNA from sorted CD4+ and CD8+ cells. Mean read depth for CD4+ cells from healthy donors was around 11 million.

Researchers used genomic DNA as the template to profile TCR beta VDJ and CDR3. From the reads, TCRdb called clonotypes with MiXCR, one entry per CDR3 protein. Counted here are about 210,000 distinct CDR3 sequences, 30% to 40% occurring once; the ten biggest clones make up around 1.1%. This clonotype was counted ten times or more. Its matching antigen is unknown. Study outcomes and limitations: Patient and control CD8+ Simpson's diversity was not significantly different. Shared by patients and controls, 25 to 30 CD8+ CDR3s were abundant in patients.

The CDR3 contains 15 residues. Germline-derived CDR1 and CDR2 are LNHDA and SQIVND (reference sequence). With 4 bases clipped from V and 2 bases from J, the junction kept 6 bases outside the gene matches. Source material: sorted CD4+, CD8+, or CD8+CD57+ T cells (not recorded which) from PBMCs. The TCR originated in a human donor in good health, serving as a control. The chain is built from TRBV19 and TRBJ2-5, with TRBD2 matching over 8 bases. CDR3 amino acids: CASSRIGGGQETQYF. CDR3 DNA: TGTGCCAGTAGTAGAATCGGGGGGGGACAAGAGACCCAGTACTTC.